The 19 T cell receptor beta chains listed next were all sequenced from one sample in a study of blood T cell repertoires in COVID-19. Generated by immunoSEQ multiplex PCR, the TCRdb table keeps only in-frame clones and is missing some. The data show about 310,000 clones, roughly 91% seen once. Sequencing was carried out using peripheral blood. The source is a man aged 50 to 60 with active or convalescent COVID-19.

The table lists this clone with a few counts. The chain recombines TRBV7-9 with TRBJ2-7, with 8 bases identical to TRBD1. From germline, CDR1 is SEHNR and CDR2 FQNEAQ (reference sequence). Unmatched junction bases numbered 11, after V lost 8 bases and J lost 5 bases. The CDR3 totals 14 residues. The CDR3 nucleotides are TGTGCCAGCTTGGCGCCGTCAGGGGGCGACGAGCAGTACTTC. Amino acid sequence: CASLAPSGGDEQYF.

The chain uses TRBV29-1 and TRBJ2-1; D might be TRBD2 (7 bases). CDR1 and CDR2 (germline): SQVTM, ANQGSEA. The CDR3 is 13 residues long. The V gene lost 3 bases and the J gene lost 7 bases, with 13 bases spanning the gap. CDR3 region: CSVEGGLENEQFF. In DNA form, the CDR3 reads TGCAGCGTTGAGGGGGGGCTCGAGAATGAGCAGTTCTTC.

J is TRBJ2-3 and V is TRBV19; tentatively, D is TRBD2 (6 bases). The V gene's germline CDR1 is LNHDA and CDR2 SQIVND (reference sequence). The CDR3 is made up of 16 amino acids. Trimming took 7 bases from V and 0 from J, leaving 17 bases between them. The CDR3 DNA is TGTGCCAGTACCGCACGGGGACTCTCTAGCACAGATACGCAGTATTTT. Translation: CASTARGLSSTDTQYF.

V is TRBV30 and J is TRBJ2-3, with unresolved D. This CDR3 is 11 amino acids long. Trimming took 3 bases from V and 5 from J, leaving 6 bases between them. Looked up from germline, CDR1 is GTSNPN and CDR2 is SVGIG (reference sequence). CDR3 nucleotides: TGTGCCTGGAGCGGGTTAGATACGCAGTATTTT. Translation gives CAWSGLDTQYF. Full variable domain (rest looked up from reference TRBV30 and TRBJ2-3): SQTIHQWPATLVQPVGSPLSLECTVEGTSNPNLYWYRQAAGRGLQLLFYSVGIGQISSEVPQNLSASRPQDRQFILSSKKLLLSDSGFYLCAWSGLDTQYFGPGTRLTVL.

The V call is TRBV7-3, the J call TRBJ2-3; 7 bases are a match to TRBD2. V trimming: 5 bases; J trimming: 2 bases; junction bases outside the gene matches: 7. There are 15 residues in the CDR3. Germline V gene data show CDR1 as SGHTA and CDR2 as FQGTGA. The CDR3 is CASSPGAGSTDTQYF. The CDR3 bases are TGTGCCAGCAGCCCTGGAGCGGGGTCCACAGATACGCAGTATTTT.

This chain uses TRBV4-2 with TRBJ1-4; TRBD1 might be the D (6 bases). The germline gives CDR1 LGHNA, CDR2 YNFKEQ. The CDR3 sequence is 17 residues long. Trimming left V 4 bases short and J 0 bases short, with 15 bases between. The CDR3 nucleotides are TGTGCCAGCAGCCCCACAGGGTCGACTGCAACTAATGAAAAACTGTTTTTT. Translated: CASSPTGSTATNEKLFF.

The chain recombines TRBV12-3 or TRBV12-4 with TRBJ1-1, with no clear D. The CDR3 totals 13 residues. V lost 1 base to trimming and J lost 7 bases, with 10 bases between them. CDR3 amino acids: CASSLDEGFEAFF. The CDR3 DNA follows: TGTGCCAGCAGTTTAGACGAGGGCTTTGAAGCTTTCTTT.

This sequence joins TRBV9 and TRBJ2-1; D might be TRBD2 (6 bases). Germline-derived CDR1 and CDR2 are SGDLS and YYNGEE. V lost 2 bases, J lost 0 bases, and 9 bases lay in between. The CDR3 has 15 amino acids. The CDR3 region is CASSVAGFSYNEQFF. The CDR3 DNA follows: TGTGCCAGCAGCGTTGCGGGGTTCTCCTACAATGAGCAGTTCTTC.

Here the CDR3 DNA reads TGTGCCAGCAGGGTCGAGACTAGCGTAACCGGGGAGCTGTTTTTT. Translating gives CASRVETSVTGELFF. V and J are TRBV2 and TRBJ2-2, with 8 bases lining up with TRBD2. This CDR3 is built from 15 residues. With V trimmed by 6 bases and J by 5 bases, 8 bases remained unmatched. The germline V gene has CDR1 SNHLY and CDR2 FYNNEI.

The chain has TRBV14 and TRBJ2-5; TRBD2 aligns across 8 bases. From germline, CDR1 is SGHDN and CDR2 FVKESK. Trimming at V came to 4 bases and at J to 2 bases, leaving 9 bases not matched to a gene. The CDR3 length is 16 residues. This CDR3 is CASSRPRGGGQETQYF. The DNA for the CDR3 is TGTGCCAGCAGCCGGCCCCGGGGGGGAGGACAAGAGACCCAGTACTTC.

The chain links TRBV9 to TRBJ2-1; TRBD2 agrees at 10 bases. This CDR3 comprises 14 residues. Germline CDR1 and CDR2: SGDLS and YYNGEE. V dropped 10 bases and J dropped 5; count of bases not matched to a gene: 9. Written as DNA, the CDR3 is TGTGCCTCTCAGCCGGGACTAGCGAACAATGAGCAGTTCTTC. Translation: CASQPGLANNEQFF.

About this clone: Its ends do not fully match the called genes, so a read error is possible. The chain joins TRBV3-1 (or the pseudogene TRBV3-2) to TRBJ2-7, with 8 bases that match TRBD1. CDR1 LGHDT and CDR2 YNNKEL come from the germline V gene (reference sequence). This CDR3 region has 13 residues. The CDR3 loop is CASSQQWGQAPSF. Here the CDR3 DNA reads TGTGCCAGCAGCCAGCAATGGGGACAGGCCCCGTCCTTC.

The sample holds a few counts of this clone. The chain joins TRBV3-1 (or the pseudogene TRBV3-2) to TRBJ2-7, with 7 bases aligning to TRBD1. Germline V lookup: CDR1 LGHDT, CDR2 YNNKEL (reference sequence). V lost 4 bases, J lost 1 base, and 1 base stayed unmatched. The CDR3 consists of 13 residues. As DNA, the CDR3 is TGTGCCAGCAGCCCGACAGGGTCCTACGAGCAGTACTTC. Translated, it gives CASSPTGSYEQYF.

The V and J genes are TRBV28 and TRBJ2-7; 7 nucleotides agree with TRBD1. Germline trimming cut 2 bases from V and 7 bases from J; bases unmatched to any gene: 5. The CDR3 sequence is 13 residues long. The germline CDR1 and CDR2 sequences are MDHEN and SYDVKM. The CDR3 spells CASSLGTVREQYF. The CDR3 DNA follows: TGTGCCAGCAGTTTAGGGACAGTTAGGGAGCAGTACTTC.

This clone was picked up one time. V is TRBV30 and J is TRBJ2-1, with 16 bases that match TRBD2. Germline CDR1 reads GTSNPN; CDR2 reads SVGIG (reference sequence). This CDR3 comprises 15 residues. Unmatched junction bases numbered 6, after V lost 1 base and J lost 12 bases. The CDR3 DNA sequence: TGTGCCTGGAGTGGGGGACTAGCGGGAGGGCAGGCGCAGTTCTTC. Its protein is CAWSGGLAGGQAQFF.

This chain links TRBV29-1 with TRBJ2-3; TRBD2 matches 10 bases. Trimming took 6 bases from V and 7 from J; bases not matched to a gene: 13. This CDR3 spans 15 amino acids. Germline V gives CDR1 SQVTM, CDR2 ANQGSEA. This chain's CDR3 is CSVPKYLAGVNTQYF. The CDR3 nucleotides read TGCAGCGTGCCAAAATACCTAGCGGGAGTGAATACGCAGTATTTT.

The chain recombines TRBV5-1 with TRBJ1-2; tentatively, D is TRBD1 (5 bases). In germline, CDR1 is SGHRS, CDR2 YFSETQ. Trimming shortened V by 4 bases and J by 3 bases, and 10 bases separated the two germline ends. The CDR3 contains 13 residues. CDR3 coding DNA: TGCGCCAGCAGCCGGAGGGGTGACTATGGCTACACCTTC. Its protein is CASSRRGDYGYTF. Looking up the rest from reference TRBV5-1 and TRBJ1-2 gives the full variable domain: KAGVTQTPRYLIKTRGQQVTLSCSPISGHRSVSWYQQTPGQGLQFLFEYFSETQRNKGNFPGRFSGRQFSNSRSEMNVSTLELGDSALYLCASSRRGDYGYTFGSGTRLTVV.

The rearrangement links TRBV5-5 to TRBJ2-4; D is perhaps TRBD2 (6 bases). This CDR3 is built from 17 residues. The V gene's germline CDR1 is SGHKS and CDR2 YYEKEE (reference sequence). The V and J ends lost 4 bases and 0 bases respectively, with 17 bases between them. The CDR3, as DNA: TGTGCCAGCAGCCCGGAGGGACTTACACTAGCCAAAAACATTCAGTACTTC. Protein sequence: CASSPEGLTLAKNIQYF.

J is TRBJ1-4 and V is TRBV30, with 7 bases fitting TRBD1. The ends lost 0 bases at V and 8 bases at J; junction bases unmatched: 6. CDR3 size: 14 residues. Germline CDR1 and CDR2: GTSNPN and SVGIG (reference sequence). In nucleotides, the CDR3 is TGTGCCTGGAGTGTAGACAGGGTTGGGGAAAAACTGTTTTTT. This gives the protein CAWSVDRVGEKLFF.